The clone carrying this T cell receptor (beta chain) was observed a few times. Its target is unknown. This sample is part of a study of early T cells in non-severe SARS-CoV-2 infection. Looking at the study overall: Chains were unpaired, as sequencing was done on bulk RNA from unsorted whole blood.

V dropped 5 bases and J dropped 1 base, with 19 bases sitting between them. The CDR3 is 17 amino acids. CDR1 is MNHEY, CDR2 SMNVEV, per germline (reference sequence). Unique molecular identifiers were added to individual cDNA molecules. TCRdb ran MiXCR on the 5' RACE reads and lists one entry per CDR3 protein. The sample carries some 64,000 distinct CDR3 sequences, about 19% recorded once. Overall study results and limits: A preference for anti-spike CD8 responses marked VDJdb matching, which missed private and CD4 specificities.

J is TRBJ2-3 and V is TRBV27; D is possibly TRBD1 (6 bases). This TCR was sampled from an adult who was a healthcare worker with PCR-confirmed SARS-CoV-2 infection or an uninfected control (not recorded which). The sequences come from whole blood, collected at baseline. The CDR3 protein is CASSPGDVIKGTDTQYF. In DNA form, the CDR3 reads TGTGCCAGCAGTCCAGGGGACGTCATTAAGGGCACAGATACGCAGTATTTT.